This TCR beta chain was identified in a study of cytomegalovirus exposure and HLA in healthy donors. Germline V gene lookup returns CDR1 MDHEN and CDR2 SYDVKM. Trimming at V came to 4 bases and at J to 2 bases, leaving 8 bases not matched to a gene. CDR3 size: 16 residues. At the time of sampling, donors were nominally healthy, though unrecorded immune exposures were likely. This PCR relied on a set of 60 Vbeta primers and 13 Jbeta primers. Some clones are missing from TCRdb's copy, which holds only in-frame ones; the method was immunoSEQ multiplex PCR. The table lists over 75,000 clones, more than 60% of them singletons.

This clonotype originated in a man between 60 and 75 years old in good health and CMV-seropositive. Specimen: PBMCs. The chain links TRBV28 to TRBJ1-5, with 7 positions matching TRBD1. CDR3 sequence (DNA): TGTGCCAGCAGTTCGCAACACAGGGGAGGCAATCAGCCCCAGCATTTT. Amino acid sequence: CASSSQHRGGNQPQHF.